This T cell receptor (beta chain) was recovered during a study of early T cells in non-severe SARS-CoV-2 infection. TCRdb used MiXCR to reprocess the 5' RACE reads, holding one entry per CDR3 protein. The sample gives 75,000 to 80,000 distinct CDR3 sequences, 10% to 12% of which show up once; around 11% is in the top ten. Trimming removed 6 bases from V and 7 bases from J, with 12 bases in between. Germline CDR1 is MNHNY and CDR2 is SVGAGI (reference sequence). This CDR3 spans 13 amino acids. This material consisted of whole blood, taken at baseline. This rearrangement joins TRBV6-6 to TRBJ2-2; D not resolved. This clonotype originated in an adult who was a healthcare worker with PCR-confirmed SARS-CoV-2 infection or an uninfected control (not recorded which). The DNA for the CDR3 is TGTGCCAGCAGCTCCCCTGTCCTCGGGGAGCTGTTTTTT. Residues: CASSSPVLGELFF.